What follows is one T cell receptor (beta chain) and its context. This sample is part of a study of blood T cell repertoires in COVID-19. Across the study: Researchers got acute and convalescent COVID-19 samples from the United States, Italy and Spain. Nucleic acid was either cDNA or gDNA, and it came from T cells, B-cell-depleted T cells, or PBMCs.

CDR3 length equals 13 residues. The trim removed 8 bases at V and 8 bases at J, leaving 6 bases unmatched. The V gene's germline CDR1 is KGHDR and CDR2 SFDVKD. Authors' analysis steps: Reference gene primers were amplified, and this amplification served to estimate nucleated cell counts. Repertoires were generated with immunoSEQ multiplex PCR, while TCRdb's copy carries only in-frame clones and drops some. V and J calls and clone size are given by that table; D and trimming were obtained from the DNA. The data show under 85,000 clones, about four fifths seen once. This sequence joins TRBV24-1 and TRBJ1-2; the match to TRBD1 covers 11 bases. Sequenced material: peripheral blood. The receptor's source is a man in his fifties with acute or convalescent COVID-19. The CDR3 is CATKLGTGGGYTF. Written as DNA, the CDR3 is TGTGCCACCAAGCTCGGGACAGGGGGAGGCTACACCTTC.